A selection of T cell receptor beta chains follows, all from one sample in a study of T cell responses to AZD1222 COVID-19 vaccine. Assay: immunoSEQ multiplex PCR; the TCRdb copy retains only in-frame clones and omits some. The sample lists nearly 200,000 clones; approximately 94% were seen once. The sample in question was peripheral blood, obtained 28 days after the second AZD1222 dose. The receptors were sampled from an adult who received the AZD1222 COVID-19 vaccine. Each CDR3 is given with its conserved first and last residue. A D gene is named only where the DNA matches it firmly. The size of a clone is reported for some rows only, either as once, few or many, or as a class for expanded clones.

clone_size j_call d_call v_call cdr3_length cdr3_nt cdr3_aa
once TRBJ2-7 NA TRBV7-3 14 TGTGCCAGCAGCTTAACAGGGGGCTCCTACGAGCAGTACTTC CASSLTGGSYEQYF
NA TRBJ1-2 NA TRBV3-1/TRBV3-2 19 TGTGCCAGCAGCCACCCGACCCGGACGGGAAGGAGAGCTAACTATGGCTACACCTTC CASSHPTRTGRRANYGYTF
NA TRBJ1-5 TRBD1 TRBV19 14 TGTGCCAGTAGGGGACAGGGCGACAATCAGCCCCAGCATTTT CASRGQGDNQPQHF
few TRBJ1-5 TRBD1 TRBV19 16 TGTGCCAGTACCGACCGCCAGGGGGTAAGCAATCAGCCCCAGCATTTT CASTDRQGVSNQPQHF
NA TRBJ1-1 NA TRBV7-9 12 TGTGCCAGCAGCCCTCGACAGAGTACAGCTTTCTTT CASSPRQSTAFF
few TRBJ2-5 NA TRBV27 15 TGTGCCAGCAGTGCATCTTGGGCTGGGTACGGGGACCAGTACTTC CASSASWAGYGDQYF
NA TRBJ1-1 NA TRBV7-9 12 TGTGCCAGCAGCGAACAGGGTTATGAAGCTTTCTTT CASSEQGYEAFF
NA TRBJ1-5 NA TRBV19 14 TGTGCCAGTAGTCAGGGAGGGGGCAATCAGCCCCAGCATTTT CASSQGGGNQPQHF
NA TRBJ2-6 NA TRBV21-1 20 TGTGCCAGCAGCAAAACCGCGCGGGACAGAGTATCCTCTGGGGCCAACGTCCTGACTTTC CASSKTARDRVSSGANVLTF
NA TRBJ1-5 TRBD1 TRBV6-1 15 TGTGCCAGCAGTGAACATGGACAGGGGGATCAGCCCCAGCATTTT CASSEHGQGDQPQHF
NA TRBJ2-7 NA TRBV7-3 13 TGTGCCAGCAGCGCAAGGAGGGGGCTCGAGCAGTACTTC CASSARRGLEQYF
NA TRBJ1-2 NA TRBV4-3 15 TGCGCCAGCAGCCTCGGAGTCGGGGGCGGCTATGGCTACACCTTC CASSLGVGGGYGYTF
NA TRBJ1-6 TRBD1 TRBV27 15 TGTGCCAGCAGTCCCGGACAGGGAATTAATTCACCCCTCCACTTT CASSPGQGINSPLHF
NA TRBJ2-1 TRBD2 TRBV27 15 TGTGCCAGCAGTTTAGGGTCTAGCGGGGCCAATGAGCAGTTCTTC CASSLGSSGANEQFF
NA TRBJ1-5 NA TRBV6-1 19 TGTGCCAGCAGTGGGAGGTTTGGGCGGGGCCTACTTAGCAATCAGCCCCAGCATTTT CASSGRFGRGLLSNQPQHF
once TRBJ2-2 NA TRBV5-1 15 TGCGCCAGCAGCCGGGGGGCAGCGAACACCGGGGAGCTGTTTTTT CASSRGAANTGELFF
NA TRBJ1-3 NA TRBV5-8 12 TGTGCCAGCCGACGGCAAGGAAACACCATATATTTT CASRRQGNTIYF
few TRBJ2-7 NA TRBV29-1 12 TGCAGCGTTCGGGGGGCGAATCGGGAGCAGTACTTC CSVRGANREQYF
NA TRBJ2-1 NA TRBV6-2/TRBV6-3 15 TGTGCCAGCAGTTTTTCCAGGGCGGGCTACAATGAGCAGTTCTTC CASSFSRAGYNEQFF
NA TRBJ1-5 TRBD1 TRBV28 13 TGTGCCATCCACCAGGGGGCGCGGGGACCCCAGCATTTT CAIHQGARGPQHF
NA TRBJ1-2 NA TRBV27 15 TGTGCCAGCAGTTTAGCAGTCGGGCCAGACTATGGCTACACCTTC CASSLAVGPDYGYTF
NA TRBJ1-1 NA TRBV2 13 TGTGCCAGCCCTCGGGGGGTAGGCACTGAAGCTTTCTTT CASPRGVGTEAFF
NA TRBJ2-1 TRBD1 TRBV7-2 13 TGTGCCAGCAGCTTAGGACGAATGGGACAGGTGTTCTTC CASSLGRMGQVFF
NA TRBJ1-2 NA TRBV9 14 TGTGCCAGCAGCGACCGGGACGGACCCTATGGCTACACCTTC CASSDRDGPYGYTF
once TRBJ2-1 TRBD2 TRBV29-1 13 TGCAGTGCCTCTAGCGGGGGGGTCTTTGAGCAGTTCTTC CSASSGGVFEQFF
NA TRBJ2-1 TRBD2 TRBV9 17 TGTGCCAGCAGCGTATCACCGCGGGGGAGCTCCTACAATGAGCAGTTCTTC CASSVSPRGSSYNEQFF
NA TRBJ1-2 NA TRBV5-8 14 TGTGCCAGCAGCTTGGCTGGGGGGACCTATGGCTACACCTTC CASSLAGGTYGYTF
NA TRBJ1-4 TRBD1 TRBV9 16 TGTGCCAGCAGCGTAGGGGACAGGGGGCAGTATGAAAAACTGTTTTTT CASSVGDRGQYEKLFF
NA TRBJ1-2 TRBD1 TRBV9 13 TGTGCCAGCAGCCCCCGGACAGGGCTTGGCTACACCTTC CASSPRTGLGYTF
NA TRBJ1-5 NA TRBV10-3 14 TGTGCCATCAGAGGGCTGGGAGATCATCAGCCCCAGCATTTT CAIRGLGDHQPQHF
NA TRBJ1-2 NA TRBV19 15 TGTGCCTCCCTAGACCAGGCCTCTCATCACTATGGCTACACCTTC CASLDQASHHYGYTF
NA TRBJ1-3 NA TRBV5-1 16 TGCGCCAGCAGCTTGGGCTCAGGGATCGCTGGAAACACCATATATTTT CASSLGSGIAGNTIYF
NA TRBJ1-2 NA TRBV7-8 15 TGTGCCAGCAGCTTGAGCTTGGGGGGCGCTGAGCGCTACACCTTC CASSLSLGGAERYTF
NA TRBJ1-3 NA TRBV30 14 TGTGCCTGGACCTTCGTTGGACCCGGAAACACCATATATTTT CAWTFVGPGNTIYF
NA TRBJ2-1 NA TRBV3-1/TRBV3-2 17 TGTGCCAGCAGCCAAGTCAGGGAGGTTAAGGGGCTAGAAGAGCAGTTCTTC CASSQVREVKGLEEQFF
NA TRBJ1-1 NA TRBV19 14 TGTGCCAGTAGTACAGGACAGATGAACACTGAAGCTTTCTTT CASSTGQMNTEAFF
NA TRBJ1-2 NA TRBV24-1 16 TGTGCCACCAGTGATTGCGAGGGTAAGAAGGCCTATGGCTACACCTTC CATSDCEGKKAYGYTF
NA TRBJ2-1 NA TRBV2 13 TGTGCCAGCAGTGAAATAGGTTACAATGAGCAGTTCTTC CASSEIGYNEQFF
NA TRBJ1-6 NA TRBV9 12 TGTGCCAGCAGCGTATATAATTCACCCCTCCACTTT CASSVYNSPLHF
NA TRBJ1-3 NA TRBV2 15 TGTGCCAGCACAACCGACGGGAGCTCTGGAAACACCATATATTTT CASTTDGSSGNTIYF
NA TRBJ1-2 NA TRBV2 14 TGTGCCAGCAAACCGGGACGAGAAGTATATGGCTACACCTTC CASKPGREVYGYTF
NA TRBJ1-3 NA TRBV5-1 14 TGCGCCAGCAGCTTCTCCTCCTCTGGAAACACCATATATTTT CASSFSSSGNTIYF